These 13 T cell receptor beta chains share one sample of origin, sequenced in a study of cytomegalovirus exposure and HLA in healthy donors. PCR involved 60 Vbeta and 13 Jbeta primers. TCRdb keeps only in-frame clones here, not all; method: immunoSEQ multiplex PCR. In the table there are some 120,000 clones, 75% to 90% of which are singletons. The sequenced sample consisted of PBMCs. The origin of the receptors is a male donor in good health and CMV-seronegative.

This chain links TRBV30 with TRBJ1-2, with D possibly TRBD1 on 6 matching bases. Trimming shortened V by 7 bases and J by 8 bases, and 14 bases separated the two germline ends. The CDR3 sequence is 11 residues long. In germline, CDR1 is GTSNPN, CDR2 SVGIG (reference sequence). The CDR3 coding sequence is TGTGCCTTCAAAAGACAGGACGGCTACACCTTC. Residues: CAFKRQDGYTF.

V and J are TRBV5-1 and TRBJ1-3; TRBD1 agrees at 7 bases. Looked up from germline, CDR1 is SGHRS and CDR2 is YFSETQ. With V trimmed by 4 bases and J by 2 bases, 3 bases remained unmatched. This CDR3 is 14 amino acids long. CDR3 coding DNA: TGCGCCAGCAGCACAGGGGATACTGGAAACACCATATATTTT. Its protein product is CASSTGDTGNTIYF.

The chain is built from TRBV19 and TRBJ1-5; no clear D gene. Trimming took off 5 bases at V and 3 bases at J, with 14 bases between the two ends. The CDR3 contains 15 residues. Per the germline V gene, CDR1 is LNHDA and CDR2 is SQIVND (reference sequence). In DNA form, the CDR3 reads TGTGCCAGTAGTGGTCTTTTAGACACCAATCAGCCCCAGCATTTT. Translation gives CASSGLLDTNQPQHF. Variable domain in full (rest from reference TRBV19 and TRBJ1-5): DGGITQSPKYLFRKEGQNVTLSCEQNLNHDAMYWYRQDPGQGLRLIYYSQIVNDFQKGDIAEGYSVSREKKESFPLTVTSAQKNPTAFYLCASSGLLDTNQPQHFGDGTRLSIL.

V is TRBV9 and J is TRBJ2-1; tentatively, D is TRBD2 (5 bases). Germline loops: CDR1 SGDLS, CDR2 YYNGEE. The CDR3 covers 13 residues. Trimming shortened V by 0 bases and J by 5 bases, and 6 bases separated the two germline ends. The CDR3 bases are TGTGCCAGCAGCGTAGGAGGGAACAATGAGCAGTTCTTC. Translating gives CASSVGGNNEQFF.

The J gene is TRBJ2-3, the V gene TRBV5-4, with no clear D. In germline, CDR1 is SGHNT, CDR2 YYREEE (reference sequence). This CDR3 is built from 16 residues. V gave up 1 base and J gave up 0 bases, with 12 bases separating them. The CDR3, as DNA: TGTGCCAGCAGCTTGTCTCCTAAACCTAGCACAGATACGCAGTATTTT. Protein product: CASSLSPKPSTDTQYF.

J is TRBJ2-1 and V is TRBV5-1, with 12 bases fitting TRBD2. From germline, CDR1 is SGHRS and CDR2 YFSETQ. Germline trimming cut 0 bases from V and 8 bases from J; bases unmatched to any gene: 18. The CDR3 is 20 residues long. The CDR3: CASSLASKETSGRKYHEQFF. CDR3 DNA sequence: TGCGCCAGCAGCTTGGCGAGTAAGGAAACTAGCGGGAGGAAGTACCATGAGCAGTTCTTC.

This rearrangement joins TRBV27 to TRBJ2-1, with 9 bases fitting TRBD2. Germline V CDR1 and CDR2: MNHEY, SMNVEV (reference sequence). With 5 bases clipped from V and 4 bases from J, the junction kept 9 bases outside the gene matches. The length of the CDR3 is 16 residues. CDR3 bases: TGTGCCAGCAGTCATCGAGTAGCGGGGGCGTACAATGAGCAGTTCTTC. Residues: CASSHRVAGAYNEQFF.

The rearrangement joins TRBV5-4 to TRBJ1-1; no clear D. Germline assignment: CDR1 SGHNT and CDR2 YYREEE (reference sequence). The CDR3 contains 14 residues. Trimming shortened V by 8 bases and J by 5 bases, and 19 bases separated the two germline ends. The CDR3 sequence is CASKQKGGRTEAFF. The CDR3 coding sequence is TGTGCCAGTAAACAAAAGGGAGGGAGAACTGAAGCTTTCTTT.

This clone turned up a few times. The chain employs TRBV6-1 and TRBJ1-1, with D perhaps TRBD1 (6 bases). This CDR3 is built from 14 residues. Germline CDR1 is MNHNS and CDR2 is SASEGT. Deletions cut 7 bases from V and 1 base from J, with 13 bases between. CDR3 bases: TGTGCCAGCACCCTTCGGACAGCGAACACTGAAGCTTTCTTT. It yields the protein CASTLRTANTEAFF.

This chain links TRBV6-5 with TRBJ2-1; 7 nucleotides line up with TRBD2. The germline CDR1 and CDR2 sequences are MNHEY and SVGAGI. V trimming: 4 bases; J trimming: 4 bases; junction bases outside the gene matches: 10. This CDR3 contains 16 residues. CDR3 coding DNA: TGTGCCAGCAGTTCCGGGACTACGGCATCTTACAATGAGCAGTTCTTC. Protein: CASSSGTTASYNEQFF.

The chain links TRBV10-3 to TRBJ1-5; 7 bases map to TRBD1. V dropped 5 bases and J dropped 1; count of bases not matched to a gene: 2. The CDR3 covers 14 residues. Germline V gene sequence: CDR1 ENHRY, CDR2 SYGVKD. CDR3 in DNA: TGTGCCATCAGTCCGGGACAGAGCAATCAGCCCCAGCATTTT. It translates to CAISPGQSNQPQHF.

The J gene is TRBJ2-7, the V gene TRBV5-6; TRBD1 is a possible D gene (5 bases). The V and J ends lost 2 bases and 1 base respectively, with 10 bases between them. CDR1 and CDR2 (germline): SGHDT, YYEEEE. CDR3 size: 14 residues. The CDR3 reads CASSFISGSYEQYF. The CDR3, as DNA: TGTGCCAGCAGCTTCATCTCAGGGTCCTACGAGCAGTACTTC. The whole variable domain, filled in from reference TRBV5-6 and TRBJ2-7, reads DAGVTQSPTHLIKTRGQQVTLRCSPKSGHDTVSWYQQALGQGPQFIFQYYEEEERQRGNFPDRFSGHQFPNYSSELNVNALLLGDSALYLCASSFISGSYEQYFGPGTRLTVT.

The chain has TRBV10-3 and TRBJ2-3; TRBD1 aligns across 9 bases. The CDR3 spans 15 residues. CDR1 is ENHRY, CDR2 SYGVKD, per germline. J was trimmed by 1 base and V by 2 bases; bases with no gene match: 1. The chain's CDR3 is CAISETGGRTDTQYF. The CDR3, as DNA: TGTGCCATCAGTGAGACAGGGGGCCGCACAGATACGCAGTATTTT.